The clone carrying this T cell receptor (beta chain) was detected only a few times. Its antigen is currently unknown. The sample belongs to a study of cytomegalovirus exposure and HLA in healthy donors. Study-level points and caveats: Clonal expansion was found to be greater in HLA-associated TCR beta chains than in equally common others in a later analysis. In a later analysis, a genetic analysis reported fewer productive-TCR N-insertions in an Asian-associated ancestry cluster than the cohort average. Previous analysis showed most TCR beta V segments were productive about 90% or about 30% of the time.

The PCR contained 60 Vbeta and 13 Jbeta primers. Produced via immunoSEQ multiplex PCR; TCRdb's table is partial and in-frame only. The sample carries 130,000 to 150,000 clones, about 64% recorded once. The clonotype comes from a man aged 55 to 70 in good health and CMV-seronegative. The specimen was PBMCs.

For the CDR3, the DNA is TGTGCCAGCAGCCCAGGACAGGGGTTTTTCAATGAGCAGTTCTTC. Protein product: CASSPGQGFFNEQFF. The chain links TRBV6-4 to TRBJ2-1, with TRBD1 matching over 9 bases. V shed 6 bases, J shed 6 bases, and the junction held 9 bases outside the gene matches. Germline V gene sequence: CDR1 MRHNA, CDR2 SNTAGT. The length of the CDR3 is 15 residues.